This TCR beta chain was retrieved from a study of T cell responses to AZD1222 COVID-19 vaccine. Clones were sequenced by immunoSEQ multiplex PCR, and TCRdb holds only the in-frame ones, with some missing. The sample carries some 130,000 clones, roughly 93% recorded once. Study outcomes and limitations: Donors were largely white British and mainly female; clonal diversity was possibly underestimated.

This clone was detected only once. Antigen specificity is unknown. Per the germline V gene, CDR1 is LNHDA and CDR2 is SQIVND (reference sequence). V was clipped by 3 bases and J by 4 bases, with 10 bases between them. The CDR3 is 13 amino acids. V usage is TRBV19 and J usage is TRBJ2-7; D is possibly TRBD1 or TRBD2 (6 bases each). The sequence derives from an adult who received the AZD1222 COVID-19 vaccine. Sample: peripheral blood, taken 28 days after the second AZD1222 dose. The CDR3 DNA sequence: TGTGCCAGTAGTATTGGGGGGCGGTACGAGCAGTACTTC. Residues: CASSIGGRYEQYF.